The next 25 T cell receptor beta chains were all read from a single sample in a study of blood T cell repertoires in COVID-19. Libraries were prepared by immunoSEQ multiplex PCR; TCRdb keeps only in-frame clonotypes and omits some of them. Here the sample spans 130,000 to 150,000 clones, around 83% being singletons. Material for sequencing was PBMCs or T cells enriched from blood (not recorded which). These receptor sequences come from a man in his fifties who had recovered from COVID-19.

This chain connects TRBV15 to TRBJ1-1; 9 nucleotides align to TRBD1. Germline trimming cut 9 bases from V and 1 base from J; bases unmatched to any gene: 6. Germline V gives CDR1 LNHNV, CDR2 YYDKDF (reference sequence). CDR3 size: 14 residues. In nucleotides, the CDR3 is TGTGCCACAAGCCCGGGACAGGGGAACACTGAAGCTTTCTTT. This codes for CATSPGQGNTEAFF.

This clone was observed a single time. The chain is built from TRBV28 and TRBJ1-6; no clear D. Germline V gene lookup returns CDR1 MDHEN and CDR2 SYDVKM. The V end lost 5 bases, the J end lost 11 bases, and 16 bases lay between the germline ends. The CDR3 consists of 14 residues. The CDR3 nucleotides read TGTGCCAGCAGTCCCGGGAGCAGCCAGACACCCCTCCACTTT. It codes for CASSPGSSQTPLHF.

This sequence joins TRBV18 and TRBJ2-5; D possibly corresponds to TRBD1 (5 bases). This CDR3 region has 15 residues. In germline, CDR1 is KGHSH, CDR2 LQKENI. Trimming shortened V by 6 bases and J by 2 bases, and 16 bases separated the two germline ends. Here the CDR3 reads CASSLDSLLQETQYF. As DNA, the CDR3 is TGTGCCAGCTCTCTAGACAGCTTACTACAAGAGACCCAGTACTTC.

This sequence joins TRBV7-9 and TRBJ2-3; no clear D gene. Germline V gene sequence: CDR1 SEHNR, CDR2 FQNEAQ (reference sequence). The ends were cut back, 2 bases at V and 1 base at J, with 7 bases in the middle. This CDR3 has 14 amino acids. The CDR3 DNA follows: TGTGCCAGCAGCTTATTAGTAGGCACAGATACGCAGTATTTT. It codes for CASSLLVGTDTQYF.

V gene TRBV2 combines with J gene TRBJ1-3; D unresolved. Germline values: CDR1 SNHLY, CDR2 FYNNEI. There are 13 residues in the CDR3. Trimming cost V 5 bases and J 4 bases, with 9 bases left between them. Written as DNA, the CDR3 is TGTGCCAGCAGTTCTCCTCAGGGAAACACCATATATTTT. It codes for CASSSPQGNTIYF.

The rearrangement uses TRBV3-1 (or the pseudogene TRBV3-2) and TRBJ1-5; maybe TRBD1 (6 bases). CDR1 is LGHDT, CDR2 YNNKEL, per germline (reference sequence). Trimming cost V 4 bases and J 4 bases, with 8 bases left between them. This CDR3 comprises 13 residues. CDR3 amino acids: CASSLGANQPQHF. DNA for the CDR3: TGTGCCAGCAGCCTGGGGGCTAATCAGCCCCAGCATTTT.

This chain links TRBV27 with TRBJ1-2, with D possibly TRBD1 on 6 matching bases. V lost 6 bases and J lost 5, with 10 bases in between. CDR1 is MNHEY and CDR2 is SMNVEV in the germline V gene (reference sequence). The CDR3 consists of 12 residues. The CDR3 loop is CASRAGQYGYTF. CDR3 nucleotide sequence: TGTGCCAGCAGGGCCGGACAGTATGGCTACACCTTC.

The chain is built from TRBV2 and TRBJ2-7; D uncertain. Germline CDR1 reads SNHLY; CDR2 reads FYNNEI. V lost 3 bases and J lost 0, with 6 bases in between. This CDR3 region has 13 residues. The chain's CDR3 is CASSDRFSYEQYF. The CDR3 DNA is TGTGCCAGCAGTGACAGGTTCTCCTACGAGCAGTACTTC.

The table lists this clone with a few counts. The rearrangement joins TRBV19 to TRBJ1-2; 12 bases map to TRBD1. The germline V gene encodes CDR1 LNHDA and CDR2 SQIVND (reference sequence). J lost 5 bases, V lost 11 bases, and 6 bases had no gene match. This CDR3 has 13 residues. CDR3 protein: CAVRDRGQYGYTF. Here the CDR3 DNA reads TGTGCCGTCCGGGACAGGGGGCAATATGGCTACACCTTC.

The CDR3 DNA follows: TGTGCCAGCAGCTTCCTAGCGGGGGGGGCTTACGAGCAGTACTTC. Translation gives CASSFLAGGAYEQYF. This sequence joins TRBV11-2 and TRBJ2-7, with 12 bases matching TRBD2. Germline V lookup: CDR1 SGHAT, CDR2 FQNNGV. V shed 3 bases, J shed 4 bases, and the junction held 4 bases outside the gene matches. The CDR3 covers 15 residues.

This clone came up a few times. The gene calls are TRBV11-3 and TRBJ2-2, with D maybe TRBD1 (7 bases). Germline V CDR1 and CDR2: SGHNT, YENEEA. The CDR3 contains 16 residues. V dropped 5 bases and J dropped 8 bases, with 21 bases sitting between them. CDR3 sequence: CASSPGGTRSSGELFF. In DNA, the CDR3 is TGTGCCAGCAGCCCAGGGGGGACTCGGAGCTCTGGGGAGCTGTTTTTT.

This clone appeared a few times. The rearrangement uses TRBV7-6 and TRBJ2-5, with 10 bases matching TRBD2. V lost 0 bases, J lost 2 bases, and 15 bases stayed unmatched. The length of the CDR3 is 20 residues. Germline V gene sequence: CDR1 SGHVS, CDR2 FNYEAQ. The CDR3 loop is CASSLAPPSGGRTIQETQYF. Written as DNA, the CDR3 is TGTGCCAGCAGCTTAGCGCCGCCTAGCGGGGGCCGGACAATTCAAGAGACCCAGTACTTC.

V is TRBV28 and J is TRBJ2-3; 8 bases fit TRBD2. V gave up 4 bases and J gave up 7 bases; unmatched junction bases: 10. CDR1 and CDR2 (germline): MDHEN, SYDVKM. This CDR3 has 15 residues. CDR3 DNA sequence: TGTGCCAGCAGTTATTTGAGCGGGGGAACAAATACGCAGTATTTT. Its protein is CASSYLSGGTNTQYF.

This chain links TRBV11-2 with TRBJ2-3; D is ambiguous. The V gene's germline CDR1 is SGHAT and CDR2 FQNNGV. The CDR3 is made up of 15 amino acids. Between the trimmed V and J ends, which lost 0 bases and 5 bases, there was a span of 12 bases. The CDR3 region is CASSLDRSAGDTQYF. DNA of the CDR3: TGTGCCAGCAGCTTAGATCGGAGCGCTGGAGATACGCAGTATTTT.

This clone was detected only a few times. The chain links TRBV5-1 to TRBJ2-1; 7 bases are shared with TRBD2. V shed 1 base, J shed 7 bases, and the junction held 2 bases outside the gene matches. Per the germline V gene, CDR1 is SGHRS and CDR2 is YFSETQ. The CDR3 contains 13 residues. CDR3 protein: CASSLTSENEQFF. The CDR3 nucleotides are TGCGCCAGCAGCTTGACTAGCGAGAATGAGCAGTTCTTC.

The chain combines TRBV18 with TRBJ1-4, with TRBD1 matching 8 bases. The CDR3 is made up of 15 amino acids. Germline CDR1 reads KGHSH; CDR2 reads LQKENI. V dropped 0 bases and J dropped 4; count of bases not matched to a gene: 1. CDR3 sequence: CASSPPTGGNEKLFF. CDR3 in DNA: TGTGCCAGCTCACCACCTACAGGGGGTAATGAAAAACTGTTTTTT.

The sample holds one count of this clone. The chain joins TRBV11-3 to TRBJ1-1; D perhaps matches TRBD1 (6 bases). The V gene lost 3 bases and the J gene lost 3 bases, with 8 bases spanning the gap. The CDR3 contains 13 residues. CDR1 SGHNT and CDR2 YENEEA come from the germline V gene. The CDR3: CASSLGAYTEAFF. The CDR3 region has the DNA TGTGCCAGCAGCTTGGGGGCGTACACTGAAGCTTTCTTT.

This sequence joins TRBV21-1 and TRBJ1-2; TRBD1, the table's D call, was not compared with the DNA. TRBV21-1 is a pseudogene segment. This CDR3 contains 17 residues. CDR3 bases: TGTGCCAGCAGCTACCCTCAGCGGCAGGGGGCCTGCTATGGCTACACCTTC. Translated, it gives CASSYPQRQGACYGYTF.

The chain has TRBV19 and TRBJ1-2; no clear D. CDR1 is LNHDA and CDR2 is SQIVND in the germline V gene (reference sequence). The CDR3 has 12 amino acids. V was cut by 7 bases and J by 2 bases, with 8 bases left in between. The DNA for the CDR3 is TGTGCCAGTACTCCACAGAACTATGGCTACACCTTC. Translating it yields CASTPQNYGYTF.

V gene TRBV27 combines with J gene TRBJ2-4, with D possibly TRBD1 on 6 matching bases. The CDR3 extends over 16 amino acids. Trimming shortened V by 4 bases and J by 0 bases, and 13 bases separated the two germline ends. The V gene's germline CDR1 is MNHEY and CDR2 SMNVEV (reference sequence). CDR3 nucleotides: TGTGCCAGCAGTTCCCACAGGGTCCTAGCCAAAAACATTCAGTACTTC. This translates into CASSSHRVLAKNIQYF.

The chain carries TRBV29-1 and TRBJ2-3; 10 nucleotides match TRBD2. The CDR3 extends over 14 amino acids. The germline V gene encodes CDR1 SQVTM and CDR2 ANQGSEA. V was pared by 7 bases and J by 7 bases, with 11 bases of the junction left unmatched. The DNA of the CDR3 is TGCAGCGATCATGAGCGGGGGGGCCCGAATACGCAGTATTTT. Translating it yields CSDHERGGPNTQYF.

The chain recombines TRBV29-1 with TRBJ2-1; tentatively, D is TRBD2 (5 bases). This CDR3 contains 16 residues. V was shortened by 0 bases and J by 0 bases, with 12 bases between the two germline ends. Germline V gene lookup returns CDR1 SQVTM and CDR2 ANQGSEA. The CDR3 here is CSVEDHPGSSYNEQFF. The CDR3, as DNA: TGCAGCGTTGAAGATCATCCGGGGAGCTCCTACAATGAGCAGTTCTTC.

V usage is TRBV29-1 and J usage is TRBJ2-5; 8 bases are shared with TRBD2. Germline V CDR1 and CDR2: SQVTM, ANQGSEA. Unmatched junction bases numbered 4, after V lost 2 bases and J lost 2 bases. The CDR3 contains 14 residues. CDR3 protein: CSVEMRGAQETQYF. In nucleotides, the CDR3 is TGCAGCGTTGAAATGCGGGGGGCTCAAGAGACCCAGTACTTC.

This sequence joins TRBV7-2 and TRBJ2-7; TRBD1 aligns across 9 bases. Germline CDR1 and CDR2: SGHTA and FQGNSA. The V and J ends lost 6 bases and 4 bases, in that order; junction bases with no gene match: 10. There are 15 residues in the CDR3. The CDR3 protein is CASRPGGQGYYEQYF. The CDR3 DNA reads as TGTGCCAGCAGACCCGGGGGACAGGGCTATTACGAGCAGTACTTC. The variable domain in full, completed from reference TRBV7-2 and TRBJ2-7, reads GAGVSQSPSNKVTEKGKDVELRCDPISGHTALYWYRQSLGQGLEFLIYFQGNSAPDKSGLPSDRFSAERTGGSVSTLTIQRTQQEDSAVYLCASRPGGQGYYEQYFGPGTRLTVT.

This chain joins TRBV24-1 and TRBJ2-3; D may be TRBD1 (7 bases). The CDR3 runs to 14 residues. V shed 9 bases and J shed 0 bases, with 12 bases lying between them. The germline gives CDR1 KGHDR, CDR2 SFDVKD. This chain's CDR3 is CATSGGISTDTQYF. The CDR3 DNA reads as TGTGCCACCTCAGGGGGGATAAGCACAGATACGCAGTATTTT.